This entry lists 8 T cell receptor beta chains sequenced from one sample in a study of blood T cells in healthy people across ages. Primed by a sample-barcoded 5' primer and a J-beta primer mix, a second PCR proceeded for roughly 7 to 11 cycles. MiXCR, applied by TCRdb to the 5' RACE reads, yields one record per CDR3 protein. The sample has over 1,300,000 distinct CDR3 sequences, around 59% seen once. Sequencing input: blood. The receptors were gathered from a young man in good health.

The sample holds a few counts of this clonotype. The chain links TRBV29-1 to TRBJ2-1; D may correspond to TRBD1 or TRBD2 (5 bases each). Trimming pared 6 bases from V and 12 bases from J, leaving 9 bases between. The CDR3 is made up of 9 amino acids. Germline values: CDR1 SQVTM, CDR2 ANQGSEA. The chain's CDR3 is CSVEDTQFF. The CDR3 DNA reads TGCAGCGTGGAGGACACGCAGTTCTTC.

The chain employs TRBV6-6 and TRBJ1-1; 9 bases are a match to TRBD1. With V trimmed by 5 bases and J by 3 bases, 10 bases remained unmatched. CDR1 is MNHNY, CDR2 SVGAGI, per germline (reference sequence). CDR3 length equals 16 residues. Here the CDR3 DNA reads TGTGCCAGCAGTGACGATCTCACAGGGGGCCACACTGAAGCTTTCTTT. Its protein is CASSDDLTGGHTEAFF.

This clonotype has ten or more counts. The chain employs TRBV28 and TRBJ2-4; a possible D gene is TRBD1 (5 bases). Per germline, CDR1 MDHEN and CDR2 SYDVKM. V was cut by 1 base and J by 6 bases, with 10 bases left in between. The CDR3 sequence is 14 residues long. This chain's CDR3 is CASSLSGSGNIQYF. CDR3 bases: TGTGCCAGCAGTTTATCAGGGTCCGGAAACATTCAGTACTTC.

This clonotype has a single count. The chain employs TRBV11-3 and TRBJ2-3; D is perhaps TRBD1 or TRBD2 (5 bases each). Germline V gene lookup returns CDR1 SGHNT and CDR2 YENEEA. CDR3 length: 13 residues. Trimming pared 5 bases from V and 6 bases from J, leaving 12 bases between. The CDR3 is CASSNPREDTQYF. CDR3 bases: TGTGCCAGCAGCAACCCCAGGGAGGATACGCAGTATTTT.

The chain combines TRBV20-1 with TRBJ1-4; no reliable D call. CDR3 length: 14 amino acids. V gave up 3 bases and J gave up 0 bases, with 8 bases separating them. Germline-derived CDR1 and CDR2 are DFQATT and SNEGSKA (reference sequence). In DNA, the CDR3 is TGCAGTGCTAGGAAAGGAGCAACTAATGAAAAACTGTTTTTT. This sequence encodes CSARKGATNEKLFF.

V usage is TRBV27 and J usage is TRBJ2-1; no reliable D call. Looked up from germline, CDR1 is MNHEY and CDR2 is SMNVEV (reference sequence). The CDR3 has 16 amino acids. With 0 bases removed from V and 4 bases from J, the gap between germline ends came to 13 bases. In nucleotides, the CDR3 is TGTGCCAGCAGTTTATCGATGGTAGTAGATTACAATGAGCAGTTCTTC. As protein: CASSLSMVVDYNEQFF.

V usage is TRBV6-5 and J usage is TRBJ2-3; D not certain. The CDR3 consists of 17 residues. Per germline, CDR1 MNHEY and CDR2 SVGAGI. Trimming pared 0 bases from V and 0 bases from J, leaving 13 bases between. The CDR3 DNA reads TGTGCCAGCAGTTACTCGATAATAGATACTAGCACAGATACGCAGTATTTT. It yields the protein CASSYSIIDTSTDTQYF.

J is TRBJ1-4 and V is TRBV7-2, with 7 bases that match TRBD1. V dropped 1 base and J dropped 8; count of bases not matched to a gene: 7. The CDR3 is made up of 15 amino acids. The germline V gene has CDR1 SGHTA and CDR2 FQGNSA. In nucleotides, the CDR3 is TGTGCCAGCAGCTTAGTAACAGGGGTGGGGGAAAAACTGTTTTTT. Residues: CASSLVTGVGEKLFF.